This T cell receptor (beta chain) came from a study of T-cell reconstitution after alpha-beta-depleted transplantation in children listed by TCRdb under 2016. Background on the whole study: T-cell immune reconstitution after TCRalphabeta/CD19-depleted allogeneic hematopoietic cell transplantation in children was quantitatively tracked in the study by means of TCR repertoire profiling. The study at large found these results: The frequencies of hyperexpanded clones fell over the following months, and after one year, T-cell counts and TCRbeta diversity were mostly attributed to newly produced T cells. The high TCRbeta diversity at day 60 in some patients was ascribed to recipient T cells and intrathymic progenitors that had survived conditioning. The apparently early recovery of alphabetaT-cell counts about two months after transplant reportedly depended on only several hundred rapidly expanded clones that came from non-depleted graft cells.

Many counts were recorded for this clonotype. Its antigen is not yet known. One base away there is no much larger clone; base qualities are not given. Library construction relied on PCR. Reads for this sample came from an Illumina HiSeq 2500. TCR library preparation used molecular barcoding, with unique molecular identifiers applied to normalize quantification of the TCRbeta repertoire. The public reads were quality trimmed at Q25 with fastp and then assembled into clones with MiXCR by TCRdb, keeping productive beta chains. Rows with one shared CDR3 protein collapse into an entry with the most common genes and DNA. In all, the sample holds 140,000 to 150,000 distinct CDR3 sequences, and roughly 9% of those were seen once. The top ten clones comprise around 18% of the sample. The sample's treatment or condition label is to be understood as: allogeneic hematopoietic cell transplantation with graft depleted of TCRalphabeta T cells and CD19 B cells. TCRalphabeta/CD19-depleted allogeneic hematopoietic cell grafts were given to the transplant recipients, all of whom were children.

The TCR sequence derives from a female patient aged 2-9 years who had a stem cell transplant for congenital amegakaryocytic thrombocytopenia, so the T cells may come from the graft donor. The sample consisted of PBMCs, mostly from graft donor cells, taken 180 days after TCRalphabeta/CD19-depleted stem cell transplant.

The CDR3 reads CASRRTSGIYEQYF. The nucleotide sequence reads as follows: TGTGCCAGCAGACGGACTAGCGGGATTTACGAGCAGTACTTC. The sequence links TRBV28 to TRBJ2-7, and TRBD2 matches 12 of the central bases. From the germline V gene, CDR1 is MDHEN and CDR2 is SYDVKM. For this chain, trimming is 6 bases at the V end and 4 bases at the J end, and the number of junction bases without a gene match is 4. Inclusive of the bounding cysteine and phenylalanine, the CDR3 is 14 residues long. The read is trimmed to its CDR3 DNA, 42 bases read in frame from base 1.